The 5 T cell receptor beta chains below come from one sample, sequenced in a study of blood T cells in healthy people across ages. Combining a sample-barcoded 5' primer with a J-beta primer mix, a second PCR ran for 7 to 11 cycles. MiXCR, applied by TCRdb to the 5' RACE reads, yields one record per CDR3 protein. The data hold about 1,800,000 distinct CDR3 sequences, with 28% observed a single time. The sequencing sample was made of blood. These receptors all stem from a woman aged 25-40 years in good health.

This clonotype was counted once. The V gene is TRBV12-3 or TRBV12-4, the J gene TRBJ1-1; possible D gene TRBD1, 5 bases. Between the trimmed V and J ends, which lost 3 bases and 11 bases, there was a span of 19 bases. The CDR3 has 14 residues. The chain's CDR3 is CASSFRQGISGAFF. CDR3 DNA sequence: TGTGCCAGCAGTTTTAGGCAGGGAATAAGTGGGGCTTTCTTT.

The genes are TRBV6-5 and TRBJ2-2, with D possibly matching TRBD1 (6 bases). Germline CDR1 is MNHEY and CDR2 is SVGAGI. V gave up 2 bases and J gave up 2 bases, with 9 bases separating them. The CDR3 contains 15 residues. CDR3 in amino acids: CASSYVRGNTGELFF. For the CDR3, the DNA is TGTGCCAGCAGTTACGTCAGGGGAAACACCGGGGAGCTGTTTTTT.

This clonotype has a handful of counts. This chain uses TRBV12-3 or TRBV12-4 with TRBJ1-2, with D tentatively TRBD1 (5 bases). The CDR3 length is 15 residues. V shed 4 bases and J shed 7 bases, with 19 bases lying between them. The CDR3 DNA reads TGTGCCAGCAGTTACACAGGATATGGAGTGGGTGGCTACACCTTC. This sequence encodes CASSYTGYGVGGYTF.

The rearrangement links TRBV7-6 to TRBJ2-5, with 8 nucleotides matching TRBD2. CDR3 length equals 16 residues. J gave up 5 bases and V 5 bases, and 13 bases lay outside the gene matches. Germline CDR1 and CDR2: SGHVS and FNYEAQ. The CDR3 loop is CASSPTGGVKGETQYF. Here the CDR3 DNA reads TGTGCCAGCAGCCCAACCGGGGGGGTCAAGGGGGAGACCCAGTACTTC.

V gene TRBV3-1 combines with J gene TRBJ2-2; weak D call: TRBD2 (5 bases). V was cut by 4 bases and J by 0 bases, with 9 bases left in between. CDR1 LGHDT and CDR2 YNNKEL come from the germline V gene (reference sequence). The CDR3 is 15 residues long. Here the CDR3 DNA reads TGTGCCAGCAGCCGAGCCGGGGCGAACACCGGGGAGCTGTTTTTT. Amino acid sequence: CASSRAGANTGELFF. Supplemented by reference TRBV3-1 and TRBJ2-2, the full variable domain reads DTAVSQTPKYLVTQMGNDKSIKCEQNLGHDTMYWYKQDSKKFLKIMFSYNNKELIINETVPNRFSPKSPDKAHLNLHINSLELGDSAVYFCASSRAGANTGELFFGEGSRLTVL.